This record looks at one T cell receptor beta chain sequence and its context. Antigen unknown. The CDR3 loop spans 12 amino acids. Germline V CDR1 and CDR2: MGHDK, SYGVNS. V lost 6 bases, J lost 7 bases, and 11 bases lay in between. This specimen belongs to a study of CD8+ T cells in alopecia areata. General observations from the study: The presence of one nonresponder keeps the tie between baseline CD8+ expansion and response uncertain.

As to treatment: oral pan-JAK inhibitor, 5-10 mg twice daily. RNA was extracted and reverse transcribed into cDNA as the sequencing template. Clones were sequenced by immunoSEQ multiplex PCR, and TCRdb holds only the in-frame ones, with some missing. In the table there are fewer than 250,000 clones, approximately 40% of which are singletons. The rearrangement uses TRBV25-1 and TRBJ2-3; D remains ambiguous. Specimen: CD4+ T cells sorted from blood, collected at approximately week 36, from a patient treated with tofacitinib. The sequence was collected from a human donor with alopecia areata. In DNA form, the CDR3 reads TGTGCCAGCAGGCAGTCTCGGAATACGCAGTATTTT. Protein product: CASRQSRNTQYF.